This entry is about one T cell receptor (beta chain). Source study methods: Estimation of nucleated cell counts was performed using reference gene primer amplification. TCRdb keeps only in-frame clones here, not all; method: immunoSEQ multiplex PCR. The V and J calls and clone size were taken over from that table, and D and trimming were inferred from the DNA. Among 55,000 to 65,000 clones listed, roughly 89% were seen once. This sample is part of a study of blood T cell repertoires in COVID-19. Study-level background: Nucleic acid was either cDNA or gDNA, and it came from T cells, B-cell-depleted T cells, or PBMCs.

Trimming took off 2 bases at V and 3 bases at J, with 7 bases between the two ends. The CDR3 is 13 amino acids. J is TRBJ1-2 and V is TRBV12-3 or TRBV12-4, with D unclear. The sequenced material came from peripheral blood. The clonotype comes from a human donor in a cohort sampled during active COVID-19. The CDR3 nucleotides are TGTGCCAGCAGTTTATTGCCAGACTATGGCTACACCTTC. This gives the protein CASSLLPDYGYTF.